This T cell receptor (beta chain) was captured by sequencing in a study of blood T cell repertoires in COVID-19. Study information: The study drew acute and convalescent COVID-19 samples from the United States, Italy and Spain. The analysed material was cDNA or gDNA that came from T cells, B-cell-depleted T cells, or PBMCs.

This CDR3 comprises 15 residues. CDR1 and CDR2 from the germline V gene are SGHDT and YYEEEE. Germline trimming cut 3 bases from V and 2 bases from J; bases unmatched to any gene: 7. TCRdb's table, derived via immunoSEQ multiplex PCR, lists solely in-frame clones and lacks some. The sample lists 100,000 to 150,000 clones, about four fifths occurring once. The V gene is TRBV5-6, the J gene TRBJ2-7, with 8 bases identical to TRBD2. Input material: peripheral blood. The receptor comes from a woman aged 25 to 45 who had recovered from COVID-19. CDR3 in amino acids: CASSSEREGTYEQYF. The CDR3 region has the DNA TGTGCCAGCAGCTCCGAACGGGAGGGGACCTACGAGCAGTACTTC.